These 12 T cell receptor beta chains were all obtained from the same sample, sequenced in a study of blood T cell repertoires in COVID-19. The table came from immunoSEQ multiplex PCR; TCRdb's copy has only in-frame clones and leaves some out. The sample lists roughly 25,000 clones; approximately 78% were seen once. The specimen was peripheral blood. The receptor set was obtained from a woman in her 70s with COVID-19, enrolled during active disease.

This chain uses TRBV11-2 with TRBJ2-1; TRBD2 matches 14 bases. V lost 4 bases and J lost 6; bases outside the gene matches: 11. Germline lookup yields CDR1 SGHAT and CDR2 FQNNGV. The CDR3 extends over 18 amino acids. DNA for the CDR3: TGTGCCAGCAGCTCAAAAGGGACTAGCGGGAGATTGTGCAATGAGCAGTTCTTC. It codes for CASSSKGTSGRLCNEQFF.

J is TRBJ1-1 and V is TRBV29-1; D unclear. This CDR3 comprises 10 residues. The germline CDR1 and CDR2 sequences are SQVTM and ANQGSEA. Deletions cut 4 bases from V and 8 bases from J, with 8 bases between. This CDR3 reads CSVGAYEAFF. The CDR3 DNA reads as TGCAGCGTTGGGGCTTACGAAGCTTTCTTT.

This CDR3 is CASTRGTEAYEQYF. The CDR3 nucleotides are TGTGCCAGCACAAGAGGGACAGAAGCCTACGAGCAGTACTTC. This chain connects TRBV6-5 to TRBJ2-7; 7 nucleotides agree with TRBD1. V lost 7 bases, J lost 2 bases, and 8 bases stayed unmatched. There are 14 residues in the CDR3. CDR1 and CDR2 (germline): MNHEY, SVGAGI.

The rearrangement links TRBV21-1 to TRBJ2-2; no DNA check was done on the table's D call, TRBD1. TRBV21-1 represents a pseudogene. The CDR3 contains 12 residues. CDR3 region: CASSCGTGELFF. Written as DNA, the CDR3 is TGTGCCAGCAGCTGCGGGACAGGGGAATTGTTTTTT.

This clone occurred a few times. The J gene is TRBJ2-7, the V gene TRBV5-6; D is uncertain. CDR3 size: 14 residues. Germline assignment: CDR1 SGHDT and CDR2 YYEEEE. Trimming shortened V by 0 bases and J by 0 bases, and 7 bases separated the two germline ends. For the CDR3, the DNA is TGTGCCAGCAGCTTGGGGCAGAACTCCTACGAGCAGTACGTC. This translates into CASSLGQNSYEQYV.

The chain employs TRBV9 and TRBJ1-6; no clear D. This CDR3 comprises 12 residues. CDR1 is SGDLS, CDR2 YYNGEE, per germline. V lost 4 bases and J 7 bases, leaving 6 bases between the germline ends. CDR3 DNA sequence: TGTGCCAGCAGCCGCCGGAATTCACCCCTCCACTTT. Its translation is CASSRRNSPLHF.

This clone has more than one count but fewer than ten. The chain combines TRBV24-1 with TRBJ2-1; 9 nucleotides line up with TRBD1. The CDR3 covers 15 residues. Germline CDR1 reads KGHDR; CDR2 reads SFDVKD. The V gene end was trimmed by 3 bases and the J gene end by 6 bases; junction bases not matched to a gene: 5. CDR3 region: CATSDKGQGSNEQFF. The CDR3 DNA is TGTGCCACCAGTGATAAGGGACAGGGCTCCAATGAGCAGTTCTTC.

This chain links TRBV5-5 with TRBJ2-7; 11 nucleotides match TRBD1. CDR3 length equals 17 residues. With 1 base clipped from V and 6 bases from J, the junction kept 12 bases outside the gene matches. Germline loops: CDR1 SGHKS, CDR2 YYEKEE (reference sequence). CDR3 DNA sequence: TGTGCCAGCAGCTTGACGGGACAGGGGGGAATCCTAGCCGAGCAGTACTTC. It is translated as CASSLTGQGGILAEQYF.

The CDR3 loop is CASSQGDRNLYEQYF. As DNA, the CDR3 is TGCGCCAGCAGCCAAGGAGACAGGAACCTATACGAGCAGTACTTC. V usage is TRBV4-1 and J usage is TRBJ2-7; D is perhaps TRBD1 (6 bases). V lost 1 base to trimming and J lost 4 bases, with 14 bases between them. CDR3 size: 15 residues. Germline V gene data show CDR1 as MGHRA and CDR2 as YSYEKL.

This chain connects TRBV11-3 to TRBJ1-1; D may be TRBD1 (5 bases). This CDR3 region has 15 residues. Germline V gene sequence: CDR1 SGHNT, CDR2 YENEEA. V lost 5 bases and J 0 bases, leaving 13 bases between the germline ends. In DNA, the CDR3 is TGTGCCAGCAGCCGAAAGGGGCTTATGAACACTGAAGCTTTCTTT. As protein: CASSRKGLMNTEAFF.

This clone showed up just a few times. The rearrangement links TRBV7-3 to TRBJ2-3, with 7 bases identical to TRBD2. V shed 4 bases, J shed 1 base, and the junction held 2 bases outside the gene matches. CDR3 length: 14 amino acids. Germline CDR1 reads SGHTA; CDR2 reads FQGTGA. Here the CDR3 reads CASSYREGTDTQYF. In nucleotides, the CDR3 is TGTGCCAGCAGCTACCGGGAGGGCACAGATACGCAGTATTTT.

The table lists this clone with a few counts. The chain recombines TRBV6-2 or TRBV6-3 with TRBJ1-2; 7 bases align to TRBD1. Germline V gives CDR1 MNHEY, CDR2 SVGEGT. The CDR3 covers 13 residues. V lost 5 bases to trimming and J lost 3 bases; unmatched junction nucleotides: 3. CDR3 DNA: TGTGCCAGCAGTCACAGGGGAGACTATGGCTACACCTTC. Translated, it gives CASSHRGDYGYTF.